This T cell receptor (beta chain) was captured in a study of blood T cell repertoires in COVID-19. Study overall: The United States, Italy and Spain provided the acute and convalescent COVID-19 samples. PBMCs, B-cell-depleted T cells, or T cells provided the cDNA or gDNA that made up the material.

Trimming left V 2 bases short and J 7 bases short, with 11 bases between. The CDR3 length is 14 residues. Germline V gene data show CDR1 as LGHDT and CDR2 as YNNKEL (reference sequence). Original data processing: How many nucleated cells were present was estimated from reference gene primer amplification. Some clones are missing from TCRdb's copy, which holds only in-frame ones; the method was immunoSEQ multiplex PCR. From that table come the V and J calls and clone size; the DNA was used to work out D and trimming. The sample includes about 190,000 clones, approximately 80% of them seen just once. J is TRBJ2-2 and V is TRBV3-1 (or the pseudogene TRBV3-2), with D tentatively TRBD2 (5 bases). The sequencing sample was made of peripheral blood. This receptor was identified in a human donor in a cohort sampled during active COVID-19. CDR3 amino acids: CASSQNSVLGELFF. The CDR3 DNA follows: TGTGCCAGCAGCCAAAATAGCGTGCTCGGGGAGCTGTTTTTT.